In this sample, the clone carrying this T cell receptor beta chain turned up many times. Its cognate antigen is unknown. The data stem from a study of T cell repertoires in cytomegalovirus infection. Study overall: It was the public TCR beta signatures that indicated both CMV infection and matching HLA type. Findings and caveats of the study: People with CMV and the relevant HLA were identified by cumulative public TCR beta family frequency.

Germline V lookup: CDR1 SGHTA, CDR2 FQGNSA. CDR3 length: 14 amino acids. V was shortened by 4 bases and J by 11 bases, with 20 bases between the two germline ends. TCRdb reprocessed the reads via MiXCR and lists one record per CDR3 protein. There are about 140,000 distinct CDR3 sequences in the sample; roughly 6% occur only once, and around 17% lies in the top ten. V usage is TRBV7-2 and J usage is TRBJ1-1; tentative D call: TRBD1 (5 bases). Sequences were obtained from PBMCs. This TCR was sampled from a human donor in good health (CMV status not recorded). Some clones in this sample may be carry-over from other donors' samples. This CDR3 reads CASSSTPEGRWAFF. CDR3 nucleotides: TGTGCCAGCAGCTCAACCCCGGAGGGACGTTGGGCTTTCTTT. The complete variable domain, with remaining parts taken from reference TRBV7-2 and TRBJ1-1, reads GAGVSQSPSNKVTEKGKDVELRCDPISGHTALYWYRQSLGQGLEFLIYFQGNSAPDKSGLPSDRFSAERTGGSVSTLTIQRTQQEDSAVYLCASSSTPEGRWAFFGQGTRLTVV.